A selection of T cell receptor beta chains follows, all from one sample in a study. MiXCR was run by TCRdb on the 5' RACE reads, yielding one entry per CDR3 protein. The table includes around 33,000 distinct CDR3 sequences, roughly 24% detected once. The source material was memory CD4+ T cells sorted from blood. The source is a female donor with breast cancer. CDR3s include the opening cysteine and the closing phenylalanine or tryptophan. Fields, in order: clone size, J gene, D gene, V gene, CDR3 DNA, CDR3 protein. D genes are given only for firm matches. Where a row states a size, it is once, few, many or the class of an expanded clone; other rows omit it.

abundance: few
j_gene: TRBJ1-2
d_gene: .
v_gene: TRBV5-1
CDR3nt: TGCGCCAGCAGCTCGGACGGGGGAAGCTATGGCTACACCTTC
CDR3aa: CASSSDGGSYGYTF

abundance: few
j_gene: TRBJ1-2
d_gene: TRBD1
v_gene: TRBV6-1
CDR3nt: TGTGCCAGCAGTGAAGGTCCCTCCGGACAGGGGATCTATGGCTACACCTTC
CDR3aa: CASSEGPSGQGIYGYTF

abundance: .
j_gene: TRBJ2-2
d_gene: .
v_gene: TRBV5-6
CDR3nt: TGTGCCAGCAGCTTGTTCCCCGGGGAGCTGTTTTTT
CDR3aa: CASSLFPGELFF

abundance: .
j_gene: TRBJ2-2
d_gene: TRBD1
v_gene: TRBV30
CDR3nt: TGTGCCGGGGGACAGGGTAATCCCGGGGAGCTGTTTTTT
CDR3aa: CAGGQGNPGELFF

abundance: .
j_gene: TRBJ1-5
d_gene: .
v_gene: TRBV1
CDR3nt: TGCACCAGCAGCCAAGATCAGGTAGCAGTCGGGGGTAATCAGCCCCAGCATTTT
CDR3aa: CTSSQDQVAVGGNQPQHF

abundance: few
j_gene: TRBJ2-3
d_gene: .
v_gene: TRBV25-1
CDR3nt: TGTGCCAGCAGTCAACAATCAGGGTTAACAGATACGCAGTATTTT
CDR3aa: CASSQQSGLTDTQYF

abundance: many
j_gene: TRBJ2-7
d_gene: .
v_gene: TRBV29-1
CDR3nt: TGCAGCGTTGAAGATGGCGTCACCTACGAGCAGTACTTC
CDR3aa: CSVEDGVTYEQYF

abundance: many
j_gene: TRBJ1-5
d_gene: .
v_gene: TRBV4-3
CDR3nt: TGCGCCAGCAGCCAAGAGGTGCGGGGTGAACAGCCCCAGCATTTT
CDR3aa: CASSQEVRGEQPQHF

abundance: few
j_gene: TRBJ2-5
d_gene: .
v_gene: TRBV28
CDR3nt: TGTGCCAGCAGTTTAGTGTTGTCAGAGACCCAGTACTTC
CDR3aa: CASSLVLSETQYF

abundance: .
j_gene: TRBJ2-5
d_gene: TRBD2
v_gene: TRBV5-1
CDR3nt: TGCGCCAGCATGACTAGCGGGGGTTCCCGGGCCCAGTACTTC
CDR3aa: CASMTSGGSRAQYF

abundance: few
j_gene: TRBJ1-1
d_gene: TRBD1
v_gene: TRBV4-2
CDR3nt: TGTGCCAGCAGCCAAGTAGTGTCTTCAGGGACAGCTTACACTGAAGCTTTCTTT
CDR3aa: CASSQVVSSGTAYTEAFF

abundance: .
j_gene: TRBJ2-1
d_gene: TRBD2
v_gene: TRBV6-5
CDR3nt: TGTGCCAGCGTGGCGGGAGGGACTCACAATGAGCAGTTCTTC
CDR3aa: CASVAGGTHNEQFF

abundance: few
j_gene: TRBJ2-3
d_gene: .
v_gene: TRBV9
CDR3nt: TGTGCCAGCAGCCCGCCGTCGGTTACGCAGTATTTT
CDR3aa: CASSPPSVTQYF

abundance: many
j_gene: TRBJ2-7
d_gene: .
v_gene: TRBV7-9
CDR3nt: TGTGCCAGCAGCTTAGGGCCGGAGCCCTACGAGCAGTACTTC
CDR3aa: CASSLGPEPYEQYF